Below are 29 T cell receptor beta chains sequenced from a single sample in a study of regulatory T cells in long-lasting Graves disease. Time point of the sample: newly diagnosed GD, antithyroid drugs for less than 3 months. PBMC RNA was the source of the TCR library. The authors built TCR beta libraries using iRepertoire HTBI primers and Arm-PCR of CDR3 regions. TCRdb reprocessed the multiplex PCR reads via MiXCR and lists one record per CDR3 protein. There are around 250,000 distinct CDR3 sequences in the sample; about a sixth occur only once, and approximately 20% lies in the top ten. Source: peripheral blood mononuclear cells (PBMCs), taken at new diagnosis, from a patient treated with antithyroid drugs. Receptor source: a female donor with Graves disease.

This clonotype was detected many times. This sequence joins TRBV6-2 or TRBV6-3 and TRBJ2-1; TRBD2 matches at 9 bases. The CDR3 runs to 15 residues. V dropped 2 bases and J dropped 4; count of bases not matched to a gene: 3. CDR1 MNHEY and CDR2 SVGEGT come from the germline V gene. CDR3 amino acids: CASSYPLAGYNEQFF. As DNA, the CDR3 is TGTGCCAGCAGTTACCCGCTAGCGGGGTACAATGAGCAGTTCTTC.

This clonotype was observed many times. This sequence joins TRBV2 and TRBJ1-2, with D uncertain. The V end was cut by 10 bases, the J end by 5 bases, with 8 bases between. CDR1 SNHLY and CDR2 FYNNEI come from the germline V gene. The CDR3 length is 10 residues. For the CDR3, the DNA is TGTGCCACCTTTACGTATGGCTACACCTTC. Translated: CATFTYGYTF.

This clonotype was seen many times. This chain joins TRBV12-3 or TRBV12-4 and TRBJ1-2; possibly TRBD1 for D (5 bases). CDR3 length: 15 amino acids. The V end lost 5 bases, the J end lost 5 bases, and 18 bases lay between the germline ends. The CDR3 sequence is CASSRSVGTGYGYTF. The CDR3 DNA is TGTGCCAGCAGTCGCTCGGTCGGGACGGGTTATGGCTACACCTTC.

The sample holds many counts of this clonotype. CDR3 coding DNA: TGTGCCAGCAGCCCCGGGACAGGGGATCAGCCCCAGCATTTT. Translated: CASSPGTGDQPQHF. The gene calls are TRBV3-1 and TRBJ1-5; 10 positions match TRBD1. From germline, CDR1 is LGHDT and CDR2 YNNKEL (reference sequence). This CDR3 is built from 14 residues. V was pared by 4 bases and J by 5 bases, with 2 bases of the junction left unmatched.

This clonotype was detected many times. This chain links TRBV28 with TRBJ1-1; D is uncertain. This CDR3 is built from 13 residues. Germline V gene data show CDR1 as MDHEN and CDR2 as SYDVKM. V was trimmed by 3 bases and J by 3 bases, leaving 8 bases between them. CDR3 protein: CASSFLRDTEAFF. CDR3 DNA: TGTGCCAGCAGTTTTCTCCGGGACACTGAAGCTTTCTTT.

The chain links TRBV19 to TRBJ1-5, with D possibly TRBD1 on 5 matching bases. Germline V gene data show CDR1 as LNHDA and CDR2 as SQIVND (reference sequence). Trimming took 10 bases from V and 0 from J, leaving 25 bases between them. CDR3 length: 18 residues. The CDR3 DNA sequence: TGTGCCACCCATCCTCGGGGGGTGGTAGCATATAGCAATCAGCCCCAGCATTTT. Translation: CATHPRGVVAYSNQPQHF.

This clonotype turned up a few times. This chain links TRBV6-1 with TRBJ2-5; 8 bases fit TRBD2. The trim removed 1 base at V and 1 base at J, leaving 2 bases unmatched. The CDR3 loop spans 15 amino acids. Germline CDR1 and CDR2: MNHNS and SASEGT. As DNA, the CDR3 is TGTGCCAGCAGTGAAGGGCTAGCGGGCCAAGAGACCCAGTACTTC. Translated, it gives CASSEGLAGQETQYF.

In the case of this clonotype: A far larger clone is only one base removed, so a read error is likely. The J gene is TRBJ2-7, the V gene TRBV10-3; D is unresolved. The CDR3 runs 12 residues. Germline CDR1 reads ENHRY; CDR2 reads SYGVKD. The V and J ends lost 4 bases and 7 bases respectively, with 11 bases between them. CDR3 loop: CAISAVGNEQYF. CDR3 DNA: TGTGCCATCAGTGCGGTGGGGAATGAGCAGTACTTC.

This clonotype occurred many times. The rearrangement uses TRBV27 and TRBJ1-5; tentative D call: TRBD1 (5 bases). This CDR3 is built from 17 residues. V was shortened by 3 bases and J by 4 bases, with 19 bases between the two germline ends. Looked up from germline, CDR1 is MNHEY and CDR2 is SMNVEV (reference sequence). The CDR3 loop reads CASSFNFLSRTNQPQHF. As DNA, the CDR3 is TGTGCCAGCAGTTTTAATTTCCTTTCCCGGACAAATCAGCCCCAGCATTTT.

In its sample, this clonotype was seen many times. CDR3 nucleotides: TGTGCCGCAGGCGAACGGAACACTGAAGCTTTCTTT. Its protein product is CAAGERNTEAFF. The rearrangement joins TRBV12-3 or TRBV12-4 to TRBJ1-1; D gene unclear. V lost 11 bases and J lost 1, with 11 bases in between. This CDR3 is built from 12 residues.

This clonotype was seen repeatedly, ten times or more. J is TRBJ2-3 and V is TRBV12-3 or TRBV12-4; D gene ambiguous. The CDR3 contains 14 residues. V gave up 3 bases and J gave up 3 bases, with 10 bases separating them. CDR3 nucleotide sequence: TGTGCCAGCAGTTTGAGGTCTGAAACAGATACGCAGTATTTT. This sequence encodes CASSLRSETDTQYF.

This clonotype was detected a few times. Possible read error: a much larger clone is one base away. The genes are TRBV6-1 and TRBJ2-7; possibly TRBD2 for D (6 bases). Germline loops: CDR1 MNHNS, CDR2 SASEGT. This CDR3 is 14 amino acids long. CDR3 residues: CAGSYGTLVRKQYF. The CDR3 region has the DNA TGTGCCGGCAGTTACGGGACTTTGGTACGAAAGCAGTACTTC.

This clonotype was recorded many times. V usage is TRBV7-3 and J usage is TRBJ2-2; TRBD2 aligns across 7 bases. The germline V gene encodes CDR1 SGHTA and CDR2 FQGTGA. V shed 3 bases, J shed 4 bases, and the junction held 2 bases outside the gene matches. The CDR3 length is 14 residues. The CDR3 nucleotides are TGTGCCAGCAGCTTCTTAGCGGGCACCGGGGAGCTGTTTTTT. Translated: CASSFLAGTGELFF.

There are many counts of this clonotype. The chain recombines TRBV7-9 with TRBJ2-1; 13 bases line up with TRBD2. Germline-derived CDR1 and CDR2 are SEHNR and FQNEAQ (reference sequence). V trimming: 5 bases; J trimming: 5 bases; junction bases outside the gene matches: 3. There are 15 residues in the CDR3. CDR3 sequence (DNA): TGTGCCAGCAGCCTAGGACTAGCGGGGGACAATGAGCAGTTCTTC. Amino acids: CASSLGLAGDNEQFF.

The V and J genes are TRBV11-2 and TRBJ1-1, with a weak D call TRBD1 (5 bases). V was trimmed by 3 bases and J by 0 bases, leaving 11 bases between them. The CDR3 is 15 amino acids. Germline CDR1 is SGHAT and CDR2 is FQNNGV. The CDR3 bases are TGTGCCAGCAGCTTGGGGCAGTGGATGAACACTGAAGCTTTCTTT. Encoded protein: CASSLGQWMNTEAFF.

This clonotype was seen at least ten times. The rearrangement joins TRBV20-1 to TRBJ1-1; D not certain. Germline loops: CDR1 DFQATT, CDR2 SNEGSKA (reference sequence). This CDR3 spans 12 amino acids. Trimming pared 2 bases from V and 6 bases from J, leaving 10 bases between. CDR3 sequence: CSARLRTPEAFF. In nucleotides, the CDR3 is TGCAGTGCTAGATTACGGACGCCTGAAGCTTTCTTT.

In its sample, this clonotype was seen many times. The chain couples TRBV4-1 to TRBJ2-7; D uncertain. The germline V and J ends were trimmed by 0 bases and 1 base, with 10 bases remaining between them. Germline CDR1 MGHRA, CDR2 YSYEKL. There are 15 residues in the CDR3. In nucleotides, the CDR3 is TGCGCCAGCAGCCAAGATGTGGCTCCTTCCTACGAGCAGTACTTC. This sequence encodes CASSQDVAPSYEQYF.

This clonotype was seen many times. The chain is built from TRBV28 and TRBJ1-2; tentatively, D is TRBD1 (5 bases). Trimming took 7 bases from V and 6 from J, leaving 27 bases between them. The germline V gene has CDR1 MDHEN and CDR2 SYDVKM. The CDR3 is 17 residues long. This CDR3 reads CASTLTAFRLGTDGYTF. In DNA form, the CDR3 reads TGTGCCAGCACCCTGACAGCGTTTCGTTTGGGTACCGATGGCTACACCTTC.

This clonotype was recorded a few times. This sequence joins TRBV4-1 and TRBJ2-2, with D possibly being TRBD2 (6 bases). Germline loops: CDR1 MGHRA, CDR2 YSYEKL. CDR3 length equals 17 residues. Between the trimmed V and J ends, which lost 3 bases and 5 bases, there was a span of 19 bases. This chain's CDR3 is CASSHPTGTARTGELFF. The CDR3 DNA follows: TGCGCCAGCAGCCATCCCACCGGGACTGCTAGGACCGGGGAGCTGTTTTTT.

This clonotype was observed at least ten times. The chain has TRBV10-3 and TRBJ2-7; 7 bases map to TRBD2. Trimming at V came to 5 bases and at J to 5 bases, leaving 9 bases not matched to a gene. The CDR3 runs to 14 residues. CDR1 and CDR2 (germline): ENHRY, SYGVKD. The chain's CDR3 is CAISPQAGEDEQYF. CDR3 nucleotides: TGTGCCATCAGTCCCCAGGCGGGAGAAGACGAGCAGTACTTC.

This clonotype was detected many times. This sequence joins TRBV7-2 and TRBJ1-3; D remains unclear. The V gene lost 5 bases and the J gene lost 7 bases, with 15 bases spanning the gap. This CDR3 comprises 14 residues. Germline loops: CDR1 SGHTA, CDR2 FQGNSA. CDR3 region: CASSLDRGGNTIYF. The CDR3 nucleotides are TGTGCCAGCAGCCTAGATCGGGGTGGTAACACCATATATTTT.

This chain connects TRBV19 to TRBJ1-1; a weak D match, TRBD1 (5 bases). There are 16 residues in the CDR3. The germline V gene has CDR1 LNHDA and CDR2 SQIVND (reference sequence). Trimming removed 7 bases at V and 1 base at J, with 19 bases between. CDR3 sequence (DNA): TGTGCCAGTACCCGGGGAGAGCCGAGGGGGAACACTGAAGCTTTCTTT. Translated: CASTRGEPRGNTEAFF.

In this sample, this clonotype turned up many times. The genes are TRBV12-3 or TRBV12-4 and TRBJ2-7, with TRBD1 matching over 10 bases. This CDR3 comprises 15 residues. J was trimmed by 1 base and V by 1 base; bases with no gene match: 1. The CDR3 reads CASSLEGQGSYEQYF. The CDR3 bases are TGTGCCAGCAGTTTAGAGGGACAGGGGTCCTACGAGCAGTACTTC.

This clonotype was detected a few times. The junction shows a germline mismatch at one end, possibly a read error. V is TRBV28 and J is TRBJ2-7; 8 nucleotides agree with TRBD2. The CDR3 is 13 amino acids. Germline CDR1 MDHEN, CDR2 SYDVKM. The CDR3 DNA sequence: TGTGCCAGCAGTTTAGGACTAGCCTACGAGCGGTACTTC. Amino acid sequence: CASSLGLAYERYF.

In its sample, this clonotype was seen many times. The rearrangement uses TRBV12-3 or TRBV12-4 and TRBJ2-7; D gene ambiguous. This CDR3 comprises 14 residues. V was pared by 3 bases and J by 2 bases, with 11 bases between. CDR3 sequence (DNA): TGTGCCAGCAGTTTGGGCAGTCGGGCCTACGAGCAGTACTTC. It encodes CASSLGSRAYEQYF.

This chain links TRBV3-1 with TRBJ1-4; D gene ambiguous. Trimming pared 3 bases from V and 2 bases from J, leaving 10 bases between. CDR1 LGHDT and CDR2 YNNKEL come from the germline V gene (reference sequence). The CDR3 sequence is 15 residues long. The chain's CDR3 is CASSHSGVTNEKLFF. The CDR3 region has the DNA TGTGCCAGCAGCCATAGTGGGGTGACTAATGAAAAACTGTTTTTT.

This chain links TRBV20-1 with TRBJ1-1, with TRBD1 identical over 8 bases. This CDR3 spans 15 amino acids. The germline gives CDR1 DFQATT, CDR2 SNEGSKA (reference sequence). J lost 1 base, V lost 0 bases, and 4 bases had no gene match. The CDR3 DNA reads TGCAGTGCTAGAGATCAGACAGGGGAGAACACTGAAGCTTTCTTT. This sequence encodes CSARDQTGENTEAFF.

The sample holds a few counts of this clonotype. The rearrangement uses TRBV9 and TRBJ2-1; 14 nucleotides match TRBD2. The junction had 3 bases not matched to a gene; V was cut back by 3 bases and J by 7 bases. The germline V gene encodes CDR1 SGDLS and CDR2 YYNGEE. The CDR3 totals 15 residues. DNA of the CDR3: TGTGCCAGCAGCGATGGACTAGCGGGAGGTAATGAGCAGTTCTTC. It specifies CASSDGLAGGNEQFF.

This clonotype was seen at least ten times. The chain carries TRBV30 and TRBJ2-7, with D perhaps TRBD1 or TRBD2 (5 bases each). CDR1 is GTSNPN and CDR2 is SVGIG in the germline V gene (reference sequence). V lost 0 bases, J lost 1 base, and 13 bases lay in between. The CDR3 is 15 residues long. In DNA, the CDR3 is TGTGCCTGGAGTGTCTCGAGGGGATGGTCCTACGAGCAGTACTTC. Protein product: CAWSVSRGWSYEQYF.